The source of this T cell receptor (beta chain) is a study of monozygotic twins with inflammatory bowel disease (dated by TCRdb to the late 2010s). Context from the whole study: In total, about 30 monozygotic twin pairs made up the full study: 19 Danish pairs, all IBD-discordant, plus nine German pairs, of which four were IBD-concordant and five were IBD-discordant. The search for disease-associated traits relied mainly on comparing, within discordant pairs, IBD patients with their genetically identical healthy co-twins. Each individual had, on average, about 151 000 unique TCRalpha sequences and 181 000 unique TCRbeta sequences available for analysis. Overall study results and their limits: Because patients were on differing immunosuppressive treatments, the repertoires may have picked up extra background noise and inter-individual variability. Compared with healthy twins, IBD patients shared fewer clonotypes with other individuals, and the difference was most pronounced in patients with signs of disease activity. Distinction between different T cell subtypes could not be achieved in the analysis. A decrease in TCRbeta repertoire diversity, as measured by inverse Simpson index, was observed in IBD patients compared with their healthy co-twins. Repertoire similarity did not differ between concordant and discordant twins, which could be due to limited statistical power. No single strong signal or clonotype linked to IBD turned up in the results, so the idea that one exists was not supported.

To note about this clonotype: It has no known antigen specificity.

Libraries were built with 5' RACE. Each TCR library was prepared from 3,000 to 4,500 ng of total RNA. For each sample, cDNA was synthesized in eight separate reactions using SMARTScribe reverse transcriptase. During cDNA synthesis, template switching was used to introduce unique molecular identifiers that contained a 6-nucleotide sample barcode. TCRalpha and TCRbeta cDNA was amplified by two nested PCRs of roughly 15 and 9 cycles, with bead purification after each PCR. Before amplification, the cDNA was treated with uracil DNA-glycosylase and purified using the QIAquick PCR purification kit. The second PCR added Illumina TruSeq-compatible adapters along with sample-specific barcodes. TapeStation and Qubit were used to check library quality and concentration, and roughly 5.5 ng of each library was pooled. Pooled libraries were sequenced on an Illumina HiSeq2500 single-index Rapid Run with 2 x 100 bp reads and custom sequencing primers. On the authors' methods: PCR and sequencing errors were corrected by UMI-based consensus assembly using MiGEC version 1.2.6. MiXCR version 2.1.1 handled V(D)J alignment, clonotype assembly and CDR3 extraction. To normalise gene usage, clonotype sharing and MAIT/NKT TCR abundance, the analysis used the top 1000, 10 000 and 20 000 clonotypes per sample. After downsampling to 27 000 UMIs, diversity was calculated as the inverse Simpson index using the vegan R package. Paired Mann-Whitney U tests on discordant twin pairs were used, with Benjamini-Hochberg multiple-testing correction. After reprocessing by TCRdb, each CDR3 protein sequence is one entry, and no DNA is given. The V and J calls and clone size are TCRdb's, not the authors'. This sample's table contains some 100,000 distinct CDR3 sequences. 9.5% to 15% of the sample is held by the ten biggest clonotypes.

From each donor, an approximately 2.5 ml peripheral blood sample was drawn into PAXgene tubes and stored at -80 degrees C. Without any T cell sorting, total RNA was extracted from whole blood using the PAXgene blood miRNA kit on an automated QIAcube. Peripheral blood from monozygotic twin pairs concordant or discordant for inflammatory bowel disease was subjected to deep TCRalpha and TCRbeta repertoire profiling with unique molecular barcoding. Smoking habits were recorded for all twin pairs, with individuals classified as current, former or never smokers. Via the germline V gene (reference sequence), CDR1 is LNHNV and CDR2 YYDKDF. Inclusive of the bounding cysteine and phenylalanine, the CDR3 is 18 residues long. DNA is not on record.

This sequence uses TRBV15 and TRBJ2-3; TCRdb names TRBD1, which stays unverified in the absence of DNA. The sequence derives from a human donor with ulcerative colitis or Crohn's disease, or a healthy co-twin of an affected twin (not recorded which). Sequencing used blood. The CDR3 in this case is CATSRDWEDRGQTDTQYF.